The source of this TCR beta chain is a study of CD8 T cells in Susac syndrome. RNA, at about 0.45 to 1 ug, was reverse transcribed with random hexamers. TCRdb ran MiXCR on the immunoSEQ multiplex PCR reads and lists one entry per CDR3 protein. The sample consists of approximately 26,000 distinct CDR3 sequences, about 93% of them appearing once. Controls were healthy donors (matched for age and sex). TEMRA cells were FACS-enriched, with CD8+ and CD4+ T cells isolated negatively. Trimming cost V 4 bases and J 2 bases; bases outside gene matches: 9. This CDR3 contains 16 residues. Germline lookup yields CDR1 SGHVS and CDR2 FQNEAQ.

The genes are TRBV7-8 and TRBJ2-3; 7 bases line up with TRBD1. This TCR was sampled from a human donor in good health. Sequenced: CD8+ T cells from PBMCs. CDR3 protein: CASSSYLDRTTDTQYF. DNA for the CDR3: TGTGCCAGCAGCTCTTACCTGGACAGGACCACAGATACGCAGTATTTT. Full variable domain (missing parts from reference TRBV7-8 and TRBJ2-3): GAGVSQSPRYKVAKRGQDVALRCDPISGHVSLFWYQQALGQGPEFLTYFQNEAQLDKSGLPSDRFFAERPEGSVSTLKIQRTQQEDSAVYLCASSSYLDRTTDTQYFGPGTRLTVL.